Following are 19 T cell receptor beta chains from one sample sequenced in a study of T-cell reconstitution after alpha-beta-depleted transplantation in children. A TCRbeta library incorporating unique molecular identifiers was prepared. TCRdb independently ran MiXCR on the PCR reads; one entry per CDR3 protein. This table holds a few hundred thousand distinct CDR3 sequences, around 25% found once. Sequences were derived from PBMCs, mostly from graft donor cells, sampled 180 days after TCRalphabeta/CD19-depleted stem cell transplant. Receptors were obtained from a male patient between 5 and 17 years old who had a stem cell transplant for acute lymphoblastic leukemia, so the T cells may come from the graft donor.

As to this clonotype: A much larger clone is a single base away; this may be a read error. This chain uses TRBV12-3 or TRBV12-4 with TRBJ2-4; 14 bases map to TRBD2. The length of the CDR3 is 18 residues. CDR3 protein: CACSLRGLAGVLKNIQYF. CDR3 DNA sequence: TGTGCCTGCAGTTTAAGGGGACTAGCGGGGGTCCTCAAAAACATTCAGTACTTC.

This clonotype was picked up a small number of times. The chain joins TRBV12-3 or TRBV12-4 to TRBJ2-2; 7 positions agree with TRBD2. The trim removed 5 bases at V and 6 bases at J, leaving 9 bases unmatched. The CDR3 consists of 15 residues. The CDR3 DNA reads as TGTGCCAGCAGTCAATCCGGGACTAAGGCCGGGGAGCTGTTTTTT. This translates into CASSQSGTKAGELFF.

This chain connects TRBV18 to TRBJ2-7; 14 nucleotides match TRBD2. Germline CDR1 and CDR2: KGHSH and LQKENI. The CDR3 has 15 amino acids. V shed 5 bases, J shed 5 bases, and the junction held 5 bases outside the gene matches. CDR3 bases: TGTGCCAGCTCAGGGACTAGCGGGAGCCACCACGAGCAGTACTTC. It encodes CASSGTSGSHHEQYF.

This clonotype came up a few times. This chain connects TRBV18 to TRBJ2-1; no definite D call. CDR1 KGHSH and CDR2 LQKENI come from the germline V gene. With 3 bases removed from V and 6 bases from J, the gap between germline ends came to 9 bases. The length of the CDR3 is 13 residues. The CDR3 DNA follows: TGTGCCAGCTCACCTTCCCGTAGCAATGAGCAGTTCTTC. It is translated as CASSPSRSNEQFF.

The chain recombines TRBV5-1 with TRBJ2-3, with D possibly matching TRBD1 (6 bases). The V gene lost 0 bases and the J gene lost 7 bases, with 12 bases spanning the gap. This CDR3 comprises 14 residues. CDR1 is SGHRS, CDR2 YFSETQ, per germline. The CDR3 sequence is CASSLGPGTHTQYF. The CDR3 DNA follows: TGCGCCAGCAGCTTGGGACCCGGGACACATACGCAGTATTTT.

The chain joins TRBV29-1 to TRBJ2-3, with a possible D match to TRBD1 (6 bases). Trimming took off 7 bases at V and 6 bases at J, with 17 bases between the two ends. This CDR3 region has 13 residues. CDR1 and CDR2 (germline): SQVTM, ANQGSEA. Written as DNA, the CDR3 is TGCAGCGCCTACAGGGAGTTTTTGGATACGCAGTATTTT. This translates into CSAYREFLDTQYF.

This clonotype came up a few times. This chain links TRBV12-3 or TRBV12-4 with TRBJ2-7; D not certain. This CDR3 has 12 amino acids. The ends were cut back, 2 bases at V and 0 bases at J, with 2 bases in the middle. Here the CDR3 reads CASSLISYEQYF. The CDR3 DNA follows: TGTGCCAGCAGTTTAATCTCCTACGAGCAGTACTTC.

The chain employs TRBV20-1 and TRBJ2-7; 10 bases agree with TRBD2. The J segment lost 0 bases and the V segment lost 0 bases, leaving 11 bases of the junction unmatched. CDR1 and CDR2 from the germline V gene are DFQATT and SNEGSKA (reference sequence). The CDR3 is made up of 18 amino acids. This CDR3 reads CSARDRIAGGIPSYEQYF. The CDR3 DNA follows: TGCAGTGCTAGAGATCGGATAGCGGGAGGCATCCCCTCCTACGAGCAGTACTTC.

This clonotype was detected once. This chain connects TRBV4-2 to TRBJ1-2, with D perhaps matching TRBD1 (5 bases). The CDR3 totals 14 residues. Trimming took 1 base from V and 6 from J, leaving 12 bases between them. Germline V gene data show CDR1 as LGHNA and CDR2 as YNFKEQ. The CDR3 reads CASSQVLGEDGYTF. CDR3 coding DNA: TGTGCCAGCAGCCAAGTCTTAGGGGAAGATGGCTACACCTTC.

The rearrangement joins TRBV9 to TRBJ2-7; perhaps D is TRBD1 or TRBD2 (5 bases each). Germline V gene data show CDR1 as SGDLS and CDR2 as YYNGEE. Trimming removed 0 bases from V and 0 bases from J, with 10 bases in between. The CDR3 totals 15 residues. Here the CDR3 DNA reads TGTGCCAGCAGCGTAGGGTGGGACGGCTCCTACGAGCAGTACTTC. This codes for CASSVGWDGSYEQYF.

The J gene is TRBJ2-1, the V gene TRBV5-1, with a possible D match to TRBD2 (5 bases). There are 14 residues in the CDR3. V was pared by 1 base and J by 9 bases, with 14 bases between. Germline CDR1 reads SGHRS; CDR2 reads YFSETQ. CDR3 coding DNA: TGCGCCAGCAGCTTGAGGACTGACGATGGTGAGCAGTTCTTC. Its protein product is CASSLRTDDGEQFF.

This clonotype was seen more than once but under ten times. As DNA, the CDR3 is TGTGCCAGCAGCTTAGAGGCGGCCCGGTGGGACGAGCAGTACTTC. Translation gives CASSLEAARWDEQYF. The chain employs TRBV7-6 and TRBJ2-7; D unclear. The germline gives CDR1 SGHVS, CDR2 FNYEAQ. The V and J ends lost 1 base and 5 bases respectively, with 15 bases between them. The CDR3 is made up of 15 amino acids. Supplemented by reference TRBV7-6 and TRBJ2-7, the full variable domain reads GAGVSQSPRYKVTKRGQDVALRCDPISGHVSLYWYRQALGQGPEFLTYFNYEAQQDKSGLPNDRFSAERPEGSISTLTIQRTEQRDSAMYRCASSLEAARWDEQYFGPGTRLTVT.

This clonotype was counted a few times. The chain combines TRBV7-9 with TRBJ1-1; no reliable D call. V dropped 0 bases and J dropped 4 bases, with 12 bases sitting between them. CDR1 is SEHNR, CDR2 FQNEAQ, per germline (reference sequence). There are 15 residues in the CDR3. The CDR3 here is CASSLARRGGTEAFF. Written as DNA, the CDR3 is TGTGCCAGCAGCTTAGCTAGGCGGGGAGGCACTGAAGCTTTCTTT.

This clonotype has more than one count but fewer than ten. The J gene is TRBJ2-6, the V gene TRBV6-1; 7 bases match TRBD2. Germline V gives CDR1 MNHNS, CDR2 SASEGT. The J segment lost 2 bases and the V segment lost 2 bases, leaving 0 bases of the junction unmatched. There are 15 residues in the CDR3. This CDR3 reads CASSERGAGANVLTF. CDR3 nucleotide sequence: TGTGCCAGCAGTGAACGGGGGGCTGGGGCCAACGTCCTGACTTTC.

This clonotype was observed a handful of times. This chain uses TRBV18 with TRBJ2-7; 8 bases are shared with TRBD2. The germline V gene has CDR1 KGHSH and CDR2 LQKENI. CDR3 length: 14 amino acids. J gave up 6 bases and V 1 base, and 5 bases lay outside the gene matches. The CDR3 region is CASSPRGRPPEQYF. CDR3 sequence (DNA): TGTGCCAGCTCACCACGCGGGAGGCCACCCGAGCAGTACTTC.

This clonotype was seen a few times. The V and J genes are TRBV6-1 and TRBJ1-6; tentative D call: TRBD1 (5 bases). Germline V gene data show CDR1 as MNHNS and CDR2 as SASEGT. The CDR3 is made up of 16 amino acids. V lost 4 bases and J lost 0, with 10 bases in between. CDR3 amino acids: CASSVDSFSYNSPLHF. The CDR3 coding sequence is TGTGCCAGCAGTGTCGACAGCTTCTCCTATAATTCACCCCTCCACTTT.

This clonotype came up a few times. The CDR3 protein is CASSRGTSGGYEQYF. CDR3 bases: TGTGCCAGCAGCCGGGGGACTAGCGGGGGATACGAGCAGTACTTC. The rearrangement links TRBV7-2 to TRBJ2-7; 14 positions agree with TRBD2. This CDR3 region has 15 residues. V shed 5 bases and J 4 bases; nucleotides not matched to a gene: 4. Germline V gives CDR1 SGHTA, CDR2 FQGNSA.

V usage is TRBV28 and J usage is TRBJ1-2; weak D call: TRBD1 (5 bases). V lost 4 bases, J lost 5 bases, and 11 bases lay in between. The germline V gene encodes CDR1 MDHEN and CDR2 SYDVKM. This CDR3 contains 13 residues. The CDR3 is CASSSWGTYGYTF. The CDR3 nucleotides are TGTGCCAGCAGTTCCTGGGGCACTTATGGCTACACCTTC.

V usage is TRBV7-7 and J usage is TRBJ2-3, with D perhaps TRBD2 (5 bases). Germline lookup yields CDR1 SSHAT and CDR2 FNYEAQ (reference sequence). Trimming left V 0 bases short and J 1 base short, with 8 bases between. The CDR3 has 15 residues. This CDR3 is CASSLAGGRTDTQYF. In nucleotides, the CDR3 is TGTGCCAGCAGCTTAGCCGGAGGTCGCACAGATACGCAGTATTTT.